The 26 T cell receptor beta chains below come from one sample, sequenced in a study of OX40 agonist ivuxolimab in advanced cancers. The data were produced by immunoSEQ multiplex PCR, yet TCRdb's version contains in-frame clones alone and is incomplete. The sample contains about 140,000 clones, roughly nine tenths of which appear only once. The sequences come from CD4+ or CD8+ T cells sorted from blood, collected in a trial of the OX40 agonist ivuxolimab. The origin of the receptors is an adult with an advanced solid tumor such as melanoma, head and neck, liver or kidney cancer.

CDR3 in amino acids: CASSLPPTSGSYNEQFF. CDR3 in DNA: TGTGCCAGCAGCTTGCCCCCGACTAGCGGGAGTTACAATGAGCAGTTCTTC. The chain is built from TRBV7-2 and TRBJ2-1; 12 nucleotides match TRBD2. Germline-derived CDR1 and CDR2 are SGHTA and FQGNSA. The CDR3 is made up of 17 amino acids. V lost 3 bases to trimming and J lost 4 bases; unmatched junction nucleotides: 7. The full variable domain, in which reference TRBV7-2 and TRBJ2-1 provide the parts outside the CDR3, is GAGVSQSPSNKVTEKGKDVELRCDPISGHTALYWYRQSLGQGLEFLIYFQGNSAPDKSGLPSDRFSAERTGGSVSTLTIQRTQQEDSAVYLCASSLPPTSGSYNEQFFGPGTRLTVL.

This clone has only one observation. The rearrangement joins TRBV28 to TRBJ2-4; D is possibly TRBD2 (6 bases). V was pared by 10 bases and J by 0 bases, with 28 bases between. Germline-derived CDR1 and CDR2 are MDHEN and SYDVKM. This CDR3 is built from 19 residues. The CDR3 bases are TGTGCCACCAGCCGTACCGGGACTCGTCAATTTCTAGCCAAAAACATTCAGTACTTC. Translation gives CATSRTGTRQFLAKNIQYF.

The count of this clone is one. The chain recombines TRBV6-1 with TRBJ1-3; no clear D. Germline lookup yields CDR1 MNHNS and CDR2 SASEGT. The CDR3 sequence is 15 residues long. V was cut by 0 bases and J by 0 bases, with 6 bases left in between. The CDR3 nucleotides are TGTGCCAGCAGTGAAGCGAGATTCTCTGGAAACACCATATATTTT. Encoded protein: CASSEARFSGNTIYF.

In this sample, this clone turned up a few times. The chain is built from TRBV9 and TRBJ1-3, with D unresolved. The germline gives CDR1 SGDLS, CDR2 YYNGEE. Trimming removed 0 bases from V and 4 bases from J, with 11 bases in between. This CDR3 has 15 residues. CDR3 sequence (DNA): TGTGCCAGCAGCGTAGGGAGAGAACGAGGAAACACCATATATTTT. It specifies CASSVGRERGNTIYF.

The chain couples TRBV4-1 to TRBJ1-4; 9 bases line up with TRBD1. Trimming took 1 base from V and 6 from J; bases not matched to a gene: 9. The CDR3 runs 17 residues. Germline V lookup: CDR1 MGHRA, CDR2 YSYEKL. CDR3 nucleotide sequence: TGCGCCAGCAGCCAAGTTGGACAGGGGTATGGTGATGAAAAACTGTTTTTT. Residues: CASSQVGQGYGDEKLFF.

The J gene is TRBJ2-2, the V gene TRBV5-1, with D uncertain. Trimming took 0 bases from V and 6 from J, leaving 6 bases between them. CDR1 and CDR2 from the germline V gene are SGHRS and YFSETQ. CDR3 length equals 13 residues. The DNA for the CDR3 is TGCGCCAGCAGCTTGGATGGTGCCGGGGAGCTGTTTTTT. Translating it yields CASSLDGAGELFF.

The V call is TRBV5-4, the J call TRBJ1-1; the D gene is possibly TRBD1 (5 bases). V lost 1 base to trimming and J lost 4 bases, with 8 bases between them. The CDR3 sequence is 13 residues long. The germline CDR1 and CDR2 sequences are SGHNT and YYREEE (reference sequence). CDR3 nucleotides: TGTGCCAGCAGCTTGAGGGGCGGCACTGAAGCTTTCTTT. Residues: CASSLRGGTEAFF. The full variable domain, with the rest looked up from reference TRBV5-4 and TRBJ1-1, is ETGVTQSPTHLIKTRGQQVTLRCSSQSGHNTVSWYQQALGQGPQFIFQYYREEENGRGNFPPRFSGLQFPNYSSELNVNALELDDSALYLCASSLRGGTEAFFGQGTRLTVV.

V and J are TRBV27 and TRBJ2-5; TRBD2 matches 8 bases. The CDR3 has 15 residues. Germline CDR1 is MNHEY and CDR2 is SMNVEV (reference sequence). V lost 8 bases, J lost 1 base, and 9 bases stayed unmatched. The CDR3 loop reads CASRDLAGPQETQYF. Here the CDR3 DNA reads TGTGCCAGCCGTGATTTAGCGGGACCCCAAGAGACCCAGTACTTC.

The CDR3 loop reads CASSSDRVSNQPQHF. DNA for the CDR3: TGTGCCAGCAGCTCAGACAGGGTTAGCAATCAGCCCCAGCATTTT. The rearrangement links TRBV7-2 to TRBJ1-5, with 7 positions matching TRBD1. CDR3 length: 15 residues. Germline trimming cut 4 bases from V and 0 bases from J; bases unmatched to any gene: 3. CDR1 is SGHTA, CDR2 FQGNSA, per germline. Supplemented by reference TRBV7-2 and TRBJ1-5, the full variable domain reads GAGVSQSPSNKVTEKGKDVELRCDPISGHTALYWYRQSLGQGLEFLIYFQGNSAPDKSGLPSDRFSAERTGGSVSTLTIQRTQQEDSAVYLCASSSDRVSNQPQHFGDGTRLSIL.

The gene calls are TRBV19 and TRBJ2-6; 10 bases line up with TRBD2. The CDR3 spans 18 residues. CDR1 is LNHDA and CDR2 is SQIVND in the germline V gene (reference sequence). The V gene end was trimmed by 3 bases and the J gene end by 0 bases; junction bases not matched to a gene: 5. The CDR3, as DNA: TGTGCCAGTAGTATGATAGCGGGAGGCCGCTCTGGGGCCAACGTCCTGACTTTC. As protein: CASSMIAGGRSGANVLTF.

The CDR3 loop reads CASSPGLTPEAFF. CDR3 in DNA: TGTGCCAGCTCACCGGGGCTGACTCCTGAAGCTTTCTTT. This chain links TRBV18 with TRBJ1-1; D is perhaps TRBD1 (5 bases). The CDR3 has 13 amino acids. Per the germline V gene, CDR1 is KGHSH and CDR2 is LQKENI. Trimming cost V 3 bases and J 6 bases, with 11 bases left between them.

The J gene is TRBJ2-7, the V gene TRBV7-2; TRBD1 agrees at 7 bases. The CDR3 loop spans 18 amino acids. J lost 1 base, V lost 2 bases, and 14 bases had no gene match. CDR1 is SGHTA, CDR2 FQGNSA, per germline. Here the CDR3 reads CASSLIPGQQGPSYEQYF. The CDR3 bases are TGTGCCAGCAGCTTAATCCCCGGCCAACAGGGGCCTTCCTACGAGCAGTACTTC.

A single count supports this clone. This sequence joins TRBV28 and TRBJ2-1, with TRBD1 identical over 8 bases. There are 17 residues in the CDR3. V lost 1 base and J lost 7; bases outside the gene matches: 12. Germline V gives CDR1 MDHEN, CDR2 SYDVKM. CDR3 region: CASSLSGSGGYRNEQFF. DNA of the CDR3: TGTGCCAGCAGTTTATCGGGCTCAGGGGGCTATAGGAATGAGCAGTTCTTC. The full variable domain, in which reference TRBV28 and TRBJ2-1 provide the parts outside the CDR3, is DVKVTQSSRYLVKRTGEKVFLECVQDMDHENMFWYRQDPGLGLRLIYFSYDVKMKEKGDIPEGYSVSREKKERFSLILESASTNQTSMYLCASSLSGSGGYRNEQFFGPGTRLTVL.

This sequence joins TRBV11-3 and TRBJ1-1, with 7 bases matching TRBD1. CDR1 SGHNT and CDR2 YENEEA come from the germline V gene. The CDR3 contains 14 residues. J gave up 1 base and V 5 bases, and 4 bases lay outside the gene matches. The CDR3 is CASSLRDRNTEAFF. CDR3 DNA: TGTGCCAGCAGCCTCCGGGACAGGAACACTGAAGCTTTCTTT.

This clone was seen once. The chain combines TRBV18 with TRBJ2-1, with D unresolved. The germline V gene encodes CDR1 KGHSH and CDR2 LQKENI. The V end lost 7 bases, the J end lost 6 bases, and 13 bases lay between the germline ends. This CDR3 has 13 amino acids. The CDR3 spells CASWAGASNEQFF. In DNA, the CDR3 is TGTGCCAGCTGGGCAGGCGCTTCCAATGAGCAGTTCTTC.

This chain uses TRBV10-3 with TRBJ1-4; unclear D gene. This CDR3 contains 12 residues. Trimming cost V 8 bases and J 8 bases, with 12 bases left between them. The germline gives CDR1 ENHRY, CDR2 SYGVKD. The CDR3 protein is CAIRDRSEKLFF. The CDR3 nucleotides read TGTGCCATCCGCGACCGGAGCGAAAAACTGTTTTTT.

The CDR3 here is CASSLVSLAGYEQYF. The DNA of the CDR3 is TGTGCCAGCAGCTTAGTAAGCCTAGCGGGCTACGAGCAGTACTTC. The chain employs TRBV7-8 and TRBJ2-7, with TRBD2 matching over 8 bases. The V gene end was trimmed by 1 base and the J gene end by 3 bases; junction bases not matched to a gene: 5. From germline, CDR1 is SGHVS and CDR2 FQNEAQ. The CDR3 sequence is 15 residues long.

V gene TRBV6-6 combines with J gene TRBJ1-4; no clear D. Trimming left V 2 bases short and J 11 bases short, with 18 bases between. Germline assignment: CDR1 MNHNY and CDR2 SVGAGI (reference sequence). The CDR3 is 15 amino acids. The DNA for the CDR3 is TGTGCCAGCAGTTACCTAGTGGGAGGGTTAGAGAAACTGTTTTTT. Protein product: CASSYLVGGLEKLFF.

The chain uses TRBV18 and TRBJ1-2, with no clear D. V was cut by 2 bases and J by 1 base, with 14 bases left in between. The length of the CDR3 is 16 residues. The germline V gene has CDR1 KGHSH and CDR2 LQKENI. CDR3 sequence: CASSPSVDNLNYGYTF. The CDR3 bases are TGTGCCAGCTCACCAAGTGTAGATAACCTTAACTATGGCTACACCTTC.

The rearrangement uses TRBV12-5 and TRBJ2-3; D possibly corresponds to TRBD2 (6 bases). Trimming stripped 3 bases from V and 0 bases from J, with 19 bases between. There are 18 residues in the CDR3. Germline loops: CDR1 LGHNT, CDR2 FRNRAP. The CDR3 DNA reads TGTGCTAGTGGTTTACCGGGGGTCGGGACCCATAGCACAGATACGCAGTATTTT. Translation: CASGLPGVGTHSTDTQYF. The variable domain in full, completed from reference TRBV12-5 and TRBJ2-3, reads DARVTQTPRHKVTEMGQEVTMRCQPILGHNTVFWYRQTMMQGLELLAYFRNRAPLDDSGMPKDRFSAEMPDATLATLKIQPSEPRDSAVYFCASGLPGVGTHSTDTQYFGPGTRLTVL.

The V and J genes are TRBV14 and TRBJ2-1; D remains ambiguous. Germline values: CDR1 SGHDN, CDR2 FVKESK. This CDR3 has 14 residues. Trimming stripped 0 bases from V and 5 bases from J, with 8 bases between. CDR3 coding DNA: TGTGCCAGCAGCCAAGATTCGCTACACAATGAGCAGTTCTTC. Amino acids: CASSQDSLHNEQFF.

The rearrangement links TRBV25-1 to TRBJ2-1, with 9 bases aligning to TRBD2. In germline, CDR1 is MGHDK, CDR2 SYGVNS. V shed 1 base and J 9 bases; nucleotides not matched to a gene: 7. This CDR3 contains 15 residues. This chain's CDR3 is CASSESAGGPIEQFF. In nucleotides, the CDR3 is TGTGCCAGCAGTGAATCCGCGGGAGGGCCGATTGAGCAGTTCTTC.

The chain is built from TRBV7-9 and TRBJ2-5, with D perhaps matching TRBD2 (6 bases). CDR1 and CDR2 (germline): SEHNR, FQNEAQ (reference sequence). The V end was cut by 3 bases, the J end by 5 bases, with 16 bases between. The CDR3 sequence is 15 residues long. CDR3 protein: CASSFRDWETETQYF. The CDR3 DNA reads TGTGCCAGCAGCTTTCGGGACTGGGAGACGGAGACCCAGTACTTC.

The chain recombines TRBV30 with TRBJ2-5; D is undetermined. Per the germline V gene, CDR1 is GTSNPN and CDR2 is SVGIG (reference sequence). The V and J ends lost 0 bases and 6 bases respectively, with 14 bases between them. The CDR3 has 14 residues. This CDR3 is CAWSVNPTVKTQYF. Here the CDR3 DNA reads TGTGCCTGGAGTGTAAATCCCACCGTGAAGACCCAGTACTTC.

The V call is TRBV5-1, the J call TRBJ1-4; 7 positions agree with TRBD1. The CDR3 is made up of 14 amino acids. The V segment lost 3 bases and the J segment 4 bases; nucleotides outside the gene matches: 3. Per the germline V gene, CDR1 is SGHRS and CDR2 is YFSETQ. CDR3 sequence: CASSSGQRNEKLFF. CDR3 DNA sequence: TGCGCCAGCAGCTCGGGACAGCGTAATGAAAAACTGTTTTTT.

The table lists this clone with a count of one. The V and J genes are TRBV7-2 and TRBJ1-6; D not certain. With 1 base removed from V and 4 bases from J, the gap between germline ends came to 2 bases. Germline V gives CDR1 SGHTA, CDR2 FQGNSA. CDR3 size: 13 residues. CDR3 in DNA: TGTGCCAGCAGCTTAGATTATAATTCACCCCTCCACTTT. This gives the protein CASSLDYNSPLHF.